Following are 32 T cell receptor beta chains from one sample sequenced in a study of blood T cells in healthy people across ages. Primed by a sample-barcoded 5' primer and a J-beta primer mix, a second PCR proceeded for about 6 to 12 cycles. TCRdb itself ran the 5' RACE reads through MiXCR, one entry per CDR3 protein. The repertoire holds 1.2 million to 1.5 million distinct CDR3 sequences, 42% seen once, with 7.9% in the top ten. The sample consisted of blood. Every receptor here comes from a woman aged 18-29 years in good health.

The table lists this clonotype with a few counts. The chain carries TRBV10-3 and TRBJ2-3; no definite D call. Trimming took off 3 bases at V and 4 bases at J, with 5 bases between the two ends. The germline V gene encodes CDR1 ENHRY and CDR2 SYGVKD. There are 12 residues in the CDR3. The CDR3 protein is CAISDQADTQYF. In DNA, the CDR3 is TGTGCCATCAGTGACCAGGCAGATACGCAGTATTTT.

The chain employs TRBV12-3 or TRBV12-4 and TRBJ1-2, with D unresolved. The CDR3 length is 11 residues. V was clipped by 7 bases and J by 10 bases, with 13 bases between them. In nucleotides, the CDR3 is TGTGCCAGCAATGGCGGAACGTACTACACCTTC. This sequence encodes CASNGGTYYTF.

The J gene is TRBJ1-2, the V gene TRBV7-9; 11 positions match TRBD1. The CDR3 covers 15 residues. Trimming cost V 5 bases and J 8 bases; bases outside gene matches: 10. Per the germline V gene, CDR1 is SEHNR and CDR2 is FQNEAQ (reference sequence). CDR3 nucleotide sequence: TGTGCCAGCAGCGGACGGGACAGGGGGTCTTGGGGCTACACCTTC. The encoded protein is CASSGRDRGSWGYTF. Variable domain in full (rest from reference TRBV7-9 and TRBJ1-2): DTGVSQNPRHKITKRGQNVTFRCDPISEHNRLYWYRQTLGQGPEFLTYFQNEAQLEKSRLLSDRFSAERPKGSFSTLEIQRTEQGDSAMYLCASSGRDRGSWGYTFGSGTRLTVV.

The chain is built from TRBV12-1 and TRBJ2-1; TRBD2 reflects the table's D call only, with no check against the DNA. TRBV12-1 is recorded as a pseudogene. The CDR3 is 16 amino acids. Written as DNA, the CDR3 is TGTGCCAGCAACGAAAAACGACTAGCGGGGGGCGATGAGCAGTTCTTC. It translates to CASNEKRLAGGDEQFF.

The chain is built from TRBV11-1 and TRBJ1-4, with TRBD1 identical over 7 bases. V lost 5 bases, J lost 5 bases, and 5 bases stayed unmatched. The CDR3 sequence is 14 residues long. The germline CDR1 and CDR2 sequences are SGHAT and FQDESV (reference sequence). CDR3 region: CASSPDRINEKLFF. CDR3 coding DNA: TGTGCCAGCAGCCCGGACAGGATAAATGAAAAACTGTTTTTT.

A remark on this clonotype: This could be a read error, since a much larger clone is one nucleotide away. V is TRBV9 and J is TRBJ2-3; D uncertain. Per the germline V gene, CDR1 is SGDLS and CDR2 is YYNGEE. CDR3 length: 17 residues. V was shortened by 0 bases and J by 0 bases, with 14 bases between the two germline ends. The chain's CDR3 is CASSVVLKAPSTDTQYF. In DNA form, the CDR3 reads TGTGCCAGCAGCGTAGTCTTGAAAGCTCCTAGCACAGATACGCAGTATTTT. Full variable domain (missing parts from reference TRBV9 and TRBJ2-3): DSGVTQTPKHLITATGQRVTLRCSPRSGDLSVYWYQQSLDQGLQFLIQYYNGEERAKGNILERFSAQQFPDLHSELNLSSLELGDSALYFCASSVVLKAPSTDTQYFGPGTRLTVL.

This clonotype was counted a few times. The chain recombines TRBV7-3 with TRBJ1-2; D remains ambiguous. Trimming took 2 bases from V and 8 from J, leaving 12 bases between them. CDR1 and CDR2 (germline): SGHTA, FQGTGA. This CDR3 has 13 residues. The CDR3 loop reads CASSLSKEEGYTF. The CDR3 DNA sequence: TGTGCCAGCAGCTTATCCAAGGAAGAAGGCTACACCTTC.

The chain employs TRBV12-3 or TRBV12-4 and TRBJ1-5; D may be TRBD1 (6 bases). Trimming cost V 3 bases and J 0 bases, with 12 bases left between them. The CDR3 length is 16 residues. CDR3 amino acids: CASSFEAGDSNQPQHF. The CDR3 region has the DNA TGTGCCAGCAGTTTTGAGGCAGGGGATAGCAATCAGCCCCAGCATTTT.

This clonotype was detected a few times. The chain joins TRBV20-1 to TRBJ2-7; a possible D gene is TRBD1 (5 bases). V dropped 1 base and J dropped 0 bases, with 13 bases sitting between them. The length of the CDR3 is 15 residues. CDR1 and CDR2 from the germline V gene are DFQATT and SNEGSKA (reference sequence). CDR3 in DNA: TGCAGTGCTAGAGCCAAAACAGGTATCTCCTACGAGCAGTACTTC. Its translation is CSARAKTGISYEQYF.

The rearrangement joins TRBV30 to TRBJ1-5; D unresolved. CDR1 and CDR2 (germline): GTSNPN, SVGIG (reference sequence). The CDR3 runs 12 residues. The germline V and J ends were trimmed by 2 bases and 0 bases, with 2 bases remaining between them. The CDR3 protein is CAWSHSNQPQHF. DNA for the CDR3: TGTGCCTGGAGTCATAGCAATCAGCCCCAGCATTTT.

J is TRBJ2-7 and V is TRBV4-3; D call uncertain. Germline V gene sequence: CDR1 LGHNA, CDR2 YSLEER. Trimming stripped 0 bases from V and 10 bases from J, with 13 bases between. CDR3 length: 13 residues. CDR3 bases: TGCGCCAGCAGCCAAGAGCCGGTCGGTACCCAGTACTTC. The encoded protein is CASSQEPVGTQYF.

CDR3 sequence (DNA): TGTGCCAGCAGTCCTGGGACTAGCGGGGGGGCCGCTACGCAGTATTTT. It is translated as CASSPGTSGGAATQYF. This sequence joins TRBV12-3 or TRBV12-4 and TRBJ2-3; TRBD2 agrees at 16 bases. CDR3 length equals 16 residues. After removal of 5 bases from V and 8 bases from J, the junction contained 7 bases not matched to a gene.

This chain uses TRBV10-1 with TRBJ1-1; D may be TRBD1 (5 bases). The CDR3 has 15 residues. Trimming removed 3 bases from V and 1 base from J, with 12 bases in between. The germline CDR1 and CDR2 sequences are WNHNN and SYGVQD (reference sequence). The CDR3: CASSDPGLANTEAFF. The CDR3 DNA follows: TGCGCCAGCAGTGACCCGGGACTTGCGAACACTGAAGCTTTCTTT.

The CDR3 DNA follows: TGTGCCTGCCCGACGGGAGGCGATAATTCACCCCTCCACTTT. Its translation is CACPTGGDNSPLHF. This chain uses TRBV7-9 with TRBJ1-6, with unresolved D. Germline values: CDR1 SEHNR, CDR2 FQNEAQ (reference sequence). The CDR3 is 14 residues long. V dropped 11 bases and J dropped 5 bases, with 16 bases sitting between them.

This clonotype occurred a few times. This chain uses TRBV6-5 with TRBJ1-1; D is undetermined. CDR3 length equals 9 residues. Deletions cut 8 bases from V and 9 bases from J, with 7 bases between. Germline loops: CDR1 MNHEY, CDR2 SVGAGI. The CDR3 sequence: CASVGQAFF. CDR3 coding DNA: TGTGCCAGCGTGGGCCAAGCTTTCTTT.

The gene calls are TRBV5-1 and TRBJ2-3, with TRBD2 identical over 16 bases. Germline loops: CDR1 SGHRS, CDR2 YFSETQ. The CDR3 covers 17 residues. V lost 2 bases, J lost 4 bases, and 4 bases stayed unmatched. Written as DNA, the CDR3 is TGCGCCAGCAGCTTTGGGACTAGCGGGGGGGGCGCAGATACGCAGTATTTT. This codes for CASSFGTSGGGADTQYF. Looking up the rest from reference TRBV5-1 and TRBJ2-3 gives the full variable domain: KAGVTQTPRYLIKTRGQQVTLSCSPISGHRSVSWYQQTPGQGLQFLFEYFSETQRNKGNFPGRFSGRQFSNSRSEMNVSTLELGDSALYLCASSFGTSGGGADTQYFGPGTRLTVL.

This clonotype was seen a few times. This chain connects TRBV20-1 to TRBJ2-5; a weak D match, TRBD2 (7 bases). The J call may be in error: the DNA end matches TRBJ2-7 better. The germline V gene encodes CDR1 DFQATT and CDR2 SNEGSKA (reference sequence). The CDR3 covers 13 residues. The CDR3 DNA follows: TGCAGTGCTTTTGGACTGGGGGGGCTCGAGCAGTACTTC. Encoded protein: CSAFGLGGLEQYF.

The chain carries TRBV20-1 and TRBJ2-7; D ambiguous. The CDR3 loop spans 11 amino acids. The V end was cut by 2 bases, the J end by 3 bases, with 5 bases between. CDR1 is DFQATT and CDR2 is SNEGSKA in the germline V gene (reference sequence). CDR3 region: CSARQYYEQYF. CDR3 bases: TGCAGTGCTAGACAGTACTACGAGCAGTACTTC.

The rearrangement links TRBV11-2 to TRBJ1-4; D may be TRBD1 (5 bases). CDR1 SGHAT and CDR2 FQNNGV come from the germline V gene. The CDR3 runs 20 residues. Trimming stripped 1 base from V and 7 bases from J, with 28 bases between. The CDR3 reads CASSLAYKATLTRDREKLFF. The CDR3 DNA sequence: TGTGCCAGCAGCTTAGCATATAAGGCCACATTAACCCGGGACCGTGAAAAACTGTTTTTT.

This clonotype has just a few counts. J is TRBJ2-5 and V is TRBV9, with 7 bases that match TRBD1. Germline V gives CDR1 SGDLS, CDR2 YYNGEE. V lost 3 bases and J lost 11; bases outside the gene matches: 10. This CDR3 has 13 amino acids. The CDR3 loop is CASSATGMGIQYF. The CDR3 DNA is TGTGCCAGCAGCGCGACAGGGATGGGGATTCAGTACTTC.

This clonotype was observed at least ten times. This sequence joins TRBV4-1 and TRBJ2-7, with D unclear. Germline values: CDR1 MGHRA, CDR2 YSYEKL. Trimming took 2 bases from V and 4 from J, leaving 9 bases between them. The CDR3 spans 13 residues. Here the CDR3 reads CASSQSTDYEQYF. The CDR3 DNA is TGCGCCAGCAGCCAAAGTACCGATTACGAGCAGTACTTC.

The chain employs TRBV28 and TRBJ1-2; D might be TRBD1 (6 bases). CDR3 length equals 12 residues. Germline CDR1 MDHEN, CDR2 SYDVKM. V was clipped by 9 bases and J by 8 bases, with 16 bases between them. DNA for the CDR3: TGTGCCAGGAGGGACACCTCTGGCGGCTACACCTTC. It codes for CARRDTSGGYTF.

This clonotype was counted only a few times. V is TRBV6-5 and J is TRBJ1-2; D may be TRBD1 (6 bases). The CDR3 sequence is 13 residues long. Trimming pared 0 bases from V and 8 bases from J, leaving 10 bases between. Germline lookup yields CDR1 MNHEY and CDR2 SVGAGI. CDR3 in amino acids: CASSYSDSGGYTF. Here the CDR3 DNA reads TGTGCCAGCAGTTACTCGGACAGTGGCGGCTACACCTTC.

This chain uses TRBV6-5 with TRBJ2-1, with a tentative D call TRBD1 (6 bases). CDR3 length equals 13 residues. CDR1 and CDR2 from the germline V gene are MNHEY and SVGAGI. V was shortened by 8 bases and J by 10 bases, with 18 bases between the two germline ends. Here the CDR3 DNA reads TGTGCCAGCCGCTGGGCAGGGGAGTACGAGCAGTTCTTC. The encoded protein is CASRWAGEYEQFF.

This sequence joins TRBV21-1 and TRBJ2-3; the table's D call TRBD1 went unverified against the DNA. TRBV21-1 is listed as a pseudogene. The CDR3 loop spans 17 amino acids. The CDR3 DNA is TGTGCCAGCAGCAAAGCTCCAGGGGGCGCCGTCACAGATACGCAGTATTTT. Its translation: CASSKAPGGAVTDTQYF.

As DNA, the CDR3 is TGCGCCAGCAGTGGAAGGACTAGCCCCCTTCCAGATACGCAGTATTTT. Encoded protein: CASSGRTSPLPDTQYF. The chain couples TRBV4-1 to TRBJ2-3, with TRBD2 matching over 8 bases. The CDR3 contains 16 residues. V shed 6 bases and J 4 bases; nucleotides not matched to a gene: 12. From germline, CDR1 is MGHRA and CDR2 YSYEKL.

This clonotype was seen a single time. The genes are TRBV20-1 and TRBJ2-1; 10 bases match TRBD2. Trimming removed 3 bases from V and 8 bases from J; junction bases left unmatched: 13. Germline CDR1 reads DFQATT; CDR2 reads SNEGSKA (reference sequence). The CDR3 sequence is 16 residues long. CDR3 loop: CSARGLAGVGFHEQFF. The DNA of the CDR3 is TGCAGTGCTAGGGGCCTAGCGGGAGTTGGATTCCATGAGCAGTTCTTC.

This clonotype was counted between two and nine times. The rearrangement links TRBV21-1 to TRBJ2-7; the table names TRBD1, a call not compared with the DNA. TRBV21-1 is a known pseudogene. The length of the CDR3 is 14 residues. The CDR3 spells CASRPGILLYEQYF. The CDR3 region has the DNA TGTGCCAGCCGGCCGGGCATCTTGCTCTACGAGCAGTACTTC.

V and J are TRBV20-1 and TRBJ2-1; D gene ambiguous. The germline V gene has CDR1 DFQATT and CDR2 SNEGSKA (reference sequence). V gave up 1 base and J gave up 9 bases, with 10 bases separating them. The CDR3 totals 12 residues. The DNA for the CDR3 is TGCAGTGCTAGAGTAACGAGGATTGAGCAGTTCTTC. This encodes CSARVTRIEQFF.

A remark on this clonotype: One junction end does not reproduce the germline sequence, and a read error may be involved. This chain uses TRBV12-3 or TRBV12-4 with TRBJ2-7; TRBD2 aligns across 7 bases. The CDR3 length is 15 residues. The CDR3 DNA reads as TGTGCCAGTAGTTTCCAGCGGGGCCTCTGGGGGGAGCAGTACTTC. As protein: CASSFQRGLWGEQYF.

This clonotype was seen a handful of times. V gene TRBV7-8 combines with J gene TRBJ2-3; no clear D. CDR1 and CDR2 (germline): SGHVS, FQNEAQ. This CDR3 spans 13 amino acids. The CDR3, as DNA: TGTGCAATCGCCGGGCATCGCACAGATACGCAGTATTTT. Amino acids: CAIAGHRTDTQYF.

This chain links TRBV5-1 with TRBJ2-1; weak D call: TRBD2 (6 bases). Germline values: CDR1 SGHRS, CDR2 YFSETQ. The CDR3 has 14 residues. Trimming took off 2 bases at V and 9 bases at J, with 15 bases between the two ends. CDR3 loop: CASSFGSPRGEQFF. DNA of the CDR3: TGCGCCAGCAGCTTCGGGAGCCCAAGGGGTGAGCAGTTCTTC.